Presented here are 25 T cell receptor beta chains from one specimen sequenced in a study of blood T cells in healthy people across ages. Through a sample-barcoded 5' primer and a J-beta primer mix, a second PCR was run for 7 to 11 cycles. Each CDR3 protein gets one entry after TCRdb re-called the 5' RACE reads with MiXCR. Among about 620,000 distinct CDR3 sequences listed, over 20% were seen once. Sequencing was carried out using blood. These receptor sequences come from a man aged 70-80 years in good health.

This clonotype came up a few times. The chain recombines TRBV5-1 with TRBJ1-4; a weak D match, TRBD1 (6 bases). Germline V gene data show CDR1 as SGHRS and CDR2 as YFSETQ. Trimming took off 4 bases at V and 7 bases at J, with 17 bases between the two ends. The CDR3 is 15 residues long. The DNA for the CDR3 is TGCGCCAGCAGCCAGGGCGGAGGGGGTAGTGAAAAACTGTTTTTT. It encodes CASSQGGGGSEKLFF.

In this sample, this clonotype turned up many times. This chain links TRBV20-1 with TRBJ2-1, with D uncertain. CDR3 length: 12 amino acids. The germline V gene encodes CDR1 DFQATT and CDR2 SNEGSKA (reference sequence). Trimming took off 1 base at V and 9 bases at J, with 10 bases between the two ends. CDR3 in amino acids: CSARVSWVEQFF. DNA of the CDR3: TGCAGTGCTAGAGTCAGTTGGGTTGAGCAGTTCTTC.

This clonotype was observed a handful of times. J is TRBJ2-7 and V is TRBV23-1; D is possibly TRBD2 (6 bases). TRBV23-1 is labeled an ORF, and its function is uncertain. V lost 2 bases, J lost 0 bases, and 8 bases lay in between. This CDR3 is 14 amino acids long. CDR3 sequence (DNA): TGCGCCAGCAGTCAAGGCGGGAACTCCTACGAGCAGTACTTC. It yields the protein CASSQGGNSYEQYF.

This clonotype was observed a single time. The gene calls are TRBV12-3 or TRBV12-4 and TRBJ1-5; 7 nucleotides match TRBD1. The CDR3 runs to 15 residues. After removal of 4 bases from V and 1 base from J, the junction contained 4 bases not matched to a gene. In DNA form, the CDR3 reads TGTGCCAGCAGTTCCAGACAGGGCAGCAATCAGCCCCAGCATTTT. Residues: CASSSRQGSNQPQHF.

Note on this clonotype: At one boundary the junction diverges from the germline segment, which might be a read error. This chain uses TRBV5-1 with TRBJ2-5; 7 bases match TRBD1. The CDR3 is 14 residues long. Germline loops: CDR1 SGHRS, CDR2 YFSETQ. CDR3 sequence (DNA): TGCGCCAGCAGCTTGTGGACAGGCCAAGAGACCCAGTACTTT. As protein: CASSLWTGQETQYF.

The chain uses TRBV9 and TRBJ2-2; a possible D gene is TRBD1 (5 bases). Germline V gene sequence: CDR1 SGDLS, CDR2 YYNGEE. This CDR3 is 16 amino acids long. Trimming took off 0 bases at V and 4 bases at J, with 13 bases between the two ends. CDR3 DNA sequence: TGTGCCAGCAGCGTAGCTCAGAAGGGGCGCACCGGGGAGCTGTTTTTT. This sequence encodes CASSVAQKGRTGELFF.

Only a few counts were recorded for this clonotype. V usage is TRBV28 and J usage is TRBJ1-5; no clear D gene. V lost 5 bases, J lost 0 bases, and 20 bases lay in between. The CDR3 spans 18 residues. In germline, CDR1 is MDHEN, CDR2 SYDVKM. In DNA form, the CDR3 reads TGTGCCAGCAGTCGCTTTATTCCCCGGACGTATAGCAATCAGCCCCAGCATTTT. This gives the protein CASSRFIPRTYSNQPQHF.

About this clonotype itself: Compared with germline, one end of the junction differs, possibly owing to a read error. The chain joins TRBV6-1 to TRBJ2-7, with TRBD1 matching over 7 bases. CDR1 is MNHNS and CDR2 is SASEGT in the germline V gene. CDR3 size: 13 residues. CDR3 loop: CASSIGTAYDQYF. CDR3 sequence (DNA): TGTGCCAGCAGTATCGGGACAGCGTACGACCAGTACTTC.

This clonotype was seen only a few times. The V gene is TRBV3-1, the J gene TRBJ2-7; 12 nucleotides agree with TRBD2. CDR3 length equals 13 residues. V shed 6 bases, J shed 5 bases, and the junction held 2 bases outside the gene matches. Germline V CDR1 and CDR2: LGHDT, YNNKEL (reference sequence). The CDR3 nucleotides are TGTGCCAGCAGGACTAGCGGGAGCAACGAGCAGTACTTC. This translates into CASRTSGSNEQYF.

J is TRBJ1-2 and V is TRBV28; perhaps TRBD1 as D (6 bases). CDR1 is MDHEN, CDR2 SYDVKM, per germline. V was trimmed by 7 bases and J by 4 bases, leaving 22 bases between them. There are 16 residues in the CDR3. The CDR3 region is CASTPSWGLYPYGYTF. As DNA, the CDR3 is TGTGCCAGCACCCCGAGTTGGGGGCTCTATCCCTATGGCTACACCTTC.

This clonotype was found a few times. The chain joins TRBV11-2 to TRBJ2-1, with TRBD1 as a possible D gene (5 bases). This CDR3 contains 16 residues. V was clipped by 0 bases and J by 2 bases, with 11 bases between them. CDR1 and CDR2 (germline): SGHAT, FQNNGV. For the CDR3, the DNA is TGTGCCAGCAGCTTAGATTGGCAGGGCCCCTACAATGAGCAGTTCTTC. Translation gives CASSLDWQGPYNEQFF.

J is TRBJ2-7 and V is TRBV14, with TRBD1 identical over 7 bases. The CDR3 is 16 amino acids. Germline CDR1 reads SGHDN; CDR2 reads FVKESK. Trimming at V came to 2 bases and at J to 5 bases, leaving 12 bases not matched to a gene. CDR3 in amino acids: CASSQSQGKSFHEQYF. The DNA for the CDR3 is TGTGCCAGCAGCCAATCACAGGGGAAGTCGTTCCACGAGCAGTACTTC.

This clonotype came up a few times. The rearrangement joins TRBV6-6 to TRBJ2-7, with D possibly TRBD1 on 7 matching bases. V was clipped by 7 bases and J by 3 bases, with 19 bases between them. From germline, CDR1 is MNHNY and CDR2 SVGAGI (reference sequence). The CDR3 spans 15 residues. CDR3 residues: CASTEWGDSVYEQYF. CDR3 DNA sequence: TGTGCCAGCACCGAGTGGGGGGACAGCGTCTACGAGCAGTACTTC.

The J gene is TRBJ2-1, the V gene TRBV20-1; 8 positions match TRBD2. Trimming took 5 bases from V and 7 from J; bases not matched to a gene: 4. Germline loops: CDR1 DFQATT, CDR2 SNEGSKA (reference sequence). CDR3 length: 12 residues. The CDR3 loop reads CSASGLENEQFF. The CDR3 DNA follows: TGCAGTGCTTCGGGACTAGAGAATGAGCAGTTCTTC.

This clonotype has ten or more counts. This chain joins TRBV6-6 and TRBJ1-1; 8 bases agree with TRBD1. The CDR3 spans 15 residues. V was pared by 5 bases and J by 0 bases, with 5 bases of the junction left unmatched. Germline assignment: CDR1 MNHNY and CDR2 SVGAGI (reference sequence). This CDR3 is CASSTGTGMNTEAFF. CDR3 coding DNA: TGTGCCAGCAGTACGGGGACAGGCATGAACACTGAAGCTTTCTTT.

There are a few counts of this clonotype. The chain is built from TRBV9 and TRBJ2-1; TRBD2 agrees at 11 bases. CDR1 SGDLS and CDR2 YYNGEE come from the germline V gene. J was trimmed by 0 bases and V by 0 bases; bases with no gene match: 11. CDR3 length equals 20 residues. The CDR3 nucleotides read TGTGCCAGCAGCGTAGACGGACTAGCGGGCTCACAGAGCTCCTACAATGAGCAGTTCTTC. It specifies CASSVDGLAGSQSSYNEQFF.

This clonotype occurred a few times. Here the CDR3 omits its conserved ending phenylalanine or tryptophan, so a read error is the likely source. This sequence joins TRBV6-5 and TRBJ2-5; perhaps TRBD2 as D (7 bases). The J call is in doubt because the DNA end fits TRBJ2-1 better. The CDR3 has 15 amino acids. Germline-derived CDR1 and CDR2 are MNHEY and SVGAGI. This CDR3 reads CASSLRGGGNNEQFC. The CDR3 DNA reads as TGTGCCAGCAGTTTGAGGGGGGGAGGGAACAATGAGCAGTTCTGC.

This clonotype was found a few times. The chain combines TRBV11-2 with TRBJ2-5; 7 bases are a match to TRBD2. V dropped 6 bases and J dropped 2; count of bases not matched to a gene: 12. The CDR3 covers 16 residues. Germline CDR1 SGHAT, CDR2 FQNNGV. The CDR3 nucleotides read TGTGCCAGCAGGCGACCGGGGGGAAAATCACAAGAGACCCAGTACTTC. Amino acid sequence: CASRRPGGKSQETQYF.

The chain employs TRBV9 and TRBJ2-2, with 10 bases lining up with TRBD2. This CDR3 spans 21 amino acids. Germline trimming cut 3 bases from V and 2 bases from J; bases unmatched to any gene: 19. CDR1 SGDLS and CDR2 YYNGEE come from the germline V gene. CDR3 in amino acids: CASSGRKGLAGALFNTGELFF. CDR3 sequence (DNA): TGTGCCAGCAGCGGTAGAAAGGGGCTAGCGGGAGCCCTTTTTAACACCGGGGAGCTGTTTTTT.

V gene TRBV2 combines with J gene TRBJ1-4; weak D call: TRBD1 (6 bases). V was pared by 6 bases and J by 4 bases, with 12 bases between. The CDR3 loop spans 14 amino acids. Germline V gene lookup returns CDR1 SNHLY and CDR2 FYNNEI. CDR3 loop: CASRADSGNEKLFF. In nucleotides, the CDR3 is TGTGCCAGCAGGGCGGACAGTGGTAATGAAAAACTGTTTTTT.

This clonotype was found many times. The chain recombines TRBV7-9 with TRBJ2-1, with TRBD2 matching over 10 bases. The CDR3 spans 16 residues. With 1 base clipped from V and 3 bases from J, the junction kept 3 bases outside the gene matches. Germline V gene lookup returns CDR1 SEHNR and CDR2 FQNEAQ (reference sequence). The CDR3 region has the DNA TGTGCCAGCAGCTTAGGGACTAGCGGAAACTACAATGAGCAGTTCTTC. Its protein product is CASSLGTSGNYNEQFF.

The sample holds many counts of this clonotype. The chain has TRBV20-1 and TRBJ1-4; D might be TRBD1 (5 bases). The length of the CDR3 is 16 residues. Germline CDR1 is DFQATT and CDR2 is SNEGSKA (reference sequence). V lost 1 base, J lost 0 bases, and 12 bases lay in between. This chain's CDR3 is CSARGQGVPTNEKLFF. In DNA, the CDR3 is TGCAGTGCTAGAGGCCAGGGTGTCCCAACTAATGAAAAACTGTTTTTT.

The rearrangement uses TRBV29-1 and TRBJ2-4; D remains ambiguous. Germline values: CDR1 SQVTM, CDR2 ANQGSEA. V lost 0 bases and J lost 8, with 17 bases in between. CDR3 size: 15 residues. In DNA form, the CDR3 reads TGCAGCGTTGAAGATCATGACTCCCGGGCAGACATTCAGTACTTC. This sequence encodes CSVEDHDSRADIQYF.

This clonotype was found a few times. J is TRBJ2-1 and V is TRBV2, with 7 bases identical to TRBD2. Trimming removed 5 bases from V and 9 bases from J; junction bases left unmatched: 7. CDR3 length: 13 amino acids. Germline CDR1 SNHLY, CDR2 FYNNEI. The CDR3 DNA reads TGTGCCAGCAGTTTAAAGGCGGGAGCTGAGCAGTTCTTC. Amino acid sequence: CASSLKAGAEQFF.

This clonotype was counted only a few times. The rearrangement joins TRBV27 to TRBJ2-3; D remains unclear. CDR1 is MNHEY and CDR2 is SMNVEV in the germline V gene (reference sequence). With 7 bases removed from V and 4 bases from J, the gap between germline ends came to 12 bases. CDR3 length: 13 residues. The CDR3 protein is CASTAGPPDTQYF. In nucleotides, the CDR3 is TGTGCCAGCACGGCAGGCCCCCCAGATACGCAGTATTTT.